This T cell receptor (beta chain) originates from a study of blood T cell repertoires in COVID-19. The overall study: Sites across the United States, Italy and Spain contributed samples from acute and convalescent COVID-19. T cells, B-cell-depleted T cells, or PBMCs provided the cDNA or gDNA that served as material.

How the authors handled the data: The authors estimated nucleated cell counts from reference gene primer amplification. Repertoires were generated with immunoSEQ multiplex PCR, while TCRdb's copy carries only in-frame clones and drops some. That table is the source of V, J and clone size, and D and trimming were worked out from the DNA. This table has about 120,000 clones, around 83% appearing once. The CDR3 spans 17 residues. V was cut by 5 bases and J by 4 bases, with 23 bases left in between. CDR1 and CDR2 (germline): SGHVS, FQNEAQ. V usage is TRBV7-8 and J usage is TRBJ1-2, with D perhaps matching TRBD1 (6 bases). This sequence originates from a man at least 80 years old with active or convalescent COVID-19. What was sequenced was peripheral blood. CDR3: CASSPRPGRGGLYGYTF. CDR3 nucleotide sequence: TGTGCCAGCAGCCCACGGCCGGGGCGGGGGGGCCTCTATGGCTACACCTTC.